A single sample gave rise to the 27 T cell receptor beta chains below, sequenced in a study of cytotoxic CD8 clonotypes in ibrutinib-treated CLL. Sequencing used immunoSEQ multiplex PCR; TCRdb keeps in-frame clones, though not all of them. This table holds more than 140,000 clones, around three quarters found once. The material sequenced was PBMCs, taken after 12 months of ibrutinib treatment. Source of these receptors: a human donor with chronic lymphocytic leukemia.

The chain combines TRBV5-1 with TRBJ2-5; D perhaps matches TRBD1 (5 bases). CDR1 SGHRS and CDR2 YFSETQ come from the germline V gene. V was clipped by 0 bases and J by 0 bases, with 9 bases between them. The CDR3 runs to 15 residues. CDR3 sequence reads: CASSLGGQDQETQYF. The DNA for the CDR3 is TGCGCCAGCAGCTTGGGGGGCCAAGACCAAGAGACCCAGTACTTC.

This chain uses TRBV23-1 with TRBJ2-7; D ambiguous. TRBV23-1 is flagged as an ORF with uncertain function. The CDR3 covers 14 residues. Trimming took off 3 bases at V and 2 bases at J, with 11 bases between the two ends. CDR3 sequence: CASSHPTDPYEQYF. The CDR3 bases are TGCGCCAGCAGTCACCCGACGGACCCCTACGAGCAGTACTTC.

The chain has TRBV7-7 and TRBJ2-5; TRBD2 might be the D (5 bases). The germline V gene has CDR1 SSHAT and CDR2 FNYEAQ (reference sequence). The germline V and J ends were trimmed by 1 base and 1 base, with 7 bases remaining between them. This CDR3 spans 14 amino acids. The CDR3, as DNA: TGTGCCAGCAGCTTAGGTCGGGGCCAAGAGACCCAGTACTTC. Translated, it gives CASSLGRGQETQYF.

This clone has a handful of counts. The chain combines TRBV27 with TRBJ2-2; D gene unclear. Trimming shortened V by 3 bases and J by 4 bases, and 0 bases separated the two germline ends. Germline values: CDR1 MNHEY, CDR2 SMNVEV (reference sequence). This CDR3 is built from 11 residues. The CDR3 nucleotides read TGTGCCAGCAGTTTCACCGGGGAGCTGTTTTTT. It encodes CASSFTGELFF.

V usage is TRBV5-6 and J usage is TRBJ2-2; D ambiguous. Trimming left V 2 bases short and J 1 base short, with 9 bases between. The CDR3 is 15 amino acids. The germline V gene has CDR1 SGHDT and CDR2 YYEEEE. As DNA, the CDR3 is TGTGCCAGCAGCTTTCGCGGCAGGAACACCGGGGAGCTGTTTTTT. This translates into CASSFRGRNTGELFF.

The rearrangement joins TRBV30 to TRBJ1-2; D ambiguous. Germline CDR1 reads GTSNPN; CDR2 reads SVGIG (reference sequence). V lost 1 base, J lost 0 bases, and 6 bases lay in between. CDR3 length: 13 residues. Written as DNA, the CDR3 is TGTGCCTGGAGTGGCGCCGCTAACTATGGCTACACCTTC. Protein product: CAWSGAANYGYTF.

The chain links TRBV7-9 to TRBJ1-2; unclear D gene. V was cut by 5 bases and J by 0 bases, with 7 bases left in between. In germline, CDR1 is SEHNR, CDR2 FQNEAQ (reference sequence). The CDR3 loop spans 13 amino acids. CDR3 region: CASSPGANYGYTF. DNA of the CDR3: TGTGCCAGCAGCCCGGGAGCTAACTATGGCTACACCTTC.

The chain joins TRBV18 to TRBJ1-5, with D perhaps TRBD1 (5 bases). Germline loops: CDR1 KGHSH, CDR2 LQKENI. The CDR3 extends over 13 amino acids. Deletions cut 3 bases from V and 7 bases from J, with 10 bases between. The DNA for the CDR3 is TGTGCCAGCTCACCGGAAGACAGACAGCCCCAGCATTTT. Translation gives CASSPEDRQPQHF.

V usage is TRBV18 and J usage is TRBJ2-2; D gene uncertain. Germline CDR1 is KGHSH and CDR2 is LQKENI. With 5 bases removed from V and 8 bases from J, the gap between germline ends came to 6 bases. The CDR3 length is 11 residues. DNA of the CDR3: TGTGCCAGCTCATTGGCGGGGGAGCTGTTTTTT. Protein: CASSLAGELFF.

The V and J genes are TRBV6-1 and TRBJ1-1; D may be TRBD1 (6 bases). Germline V lookup: CDR1 MNHNS, CDR2 SASEGT. The CDR3 extends over 15 amino acids. V was pared by 0 bases and J by 1 base, with 9 bases between. The CDR3 DNA is TGTGCCAGCAGTGAAGCGGACAGAGAGAACACTGAAGCTTTCTTT. It is translated as CASSEADRENTEAFF.

The V and J genes are TRBV9 and TRBJ1-2; tentative D call: TRBD1 (5 bases). V lost 0 bases, J lost 4 bases, and 13 bases lay in between. Germline V CDR1 and CDR2: SGDLS, YYNGEE. CDR3 size: 15 residues. This chain's CDR3 is CASSVEVGGGYGYTF. For the CDR3, the DNA is TGTGCCAGCAGCGTAGAGGTGGGCGGGGGCTATGGCTACACCTTC.

The chain joins TRBV11-1 to TRBJ2-5; 8 bases align to TRBD2. J was trimmed by 3 bases and V by 4 bases; bases with no gene match: 1. Germline V gives CDR1 SGHAT, CDR2 FQDESV (reference sequence). The CDR3 runs to 13 residues. The CDR3 region has the DNA TGTGCCAGCAGCTCGGGACTAGAAGAGACCCAGTACTTC. Translation gives CASSSGLEETQYF.

The chain recombines TRBV5-5 with TRBJ2-3, with D perhaps being TRBD1 or TRBD2 (5 bases each). The CDR3 extends over 14 amino acids. V was trimmed by 4 bases and J by 2 bases, leaving 11 bases between them. From germline, CDR1 is SGHKS and CDR2 YYEKEE (reference sequence). The CDR3 DNA reads as TGTGCCAGCAGCGGGGACGGTAACACAGATACGCAGTATTTT. Protein sequence: CASSGDGNTDTQYF.

The rearrangement links TRBV4-3 to TRBJ1-1; D perhaps matches TRBD1 (6 bases). The V and J ends lost 3 bases and 7 bases respectively, with 12 bases between them. Germline CDR1 and CDR2: LGHNA and YSLEER. This CDR3 has 13 amino acids. The CDR3 DNA sequence: TGCGCCAGCAGCCATGGCCCAGGGGTTGAAGCTTTCTTT. Translation: CASSHGPGVEAFF.

The chain carries TRBV9 and TRBJ2-1, with TRBD2 matching 9 bases. The CDR3 runs 16 residues. Losses at the gene ends were 2 bases for V and 1 base for J; bases not matched to a gene: 4. The germline gives CDR1 SGDLS, CDR2 YYNGEE. CDR3 bases: TGTGCCAGCAGCGTTGAGCGGGAGGCTTCCTACAATGAGCAGTTCTTC. Translating gives CASSVEREASYNEQFF.

J is TRBJ2-1 and V is TRBV19; 10 bases line up with TRBD2. With V trimmed by 11 bases and J by 8 bases, 12 bases remained unmatched. Germline V CDR1 and CDR2: LNHDA, SQIVND (reference sequence). CDR3 length equals 14 residues. CDR3 sequence: CAVKGGLAIDEQFF. The CDR3, as DNA: TGTGCCGTCAAGGGGGGACTAGCGATCGATGAGCAGTTCTTC.

As regards this clone: Other DNA sequences in this sample translate to the same CDR3. The rearrangement links TRBV13 to TRBJ1-1, with a tentative D call TRBD1 (5 bases). Trimming left V 1 base short and J 1 base short, with 7 bases between. The CDR3 covers 14 residues. CDR1 is PRHDT, CDR2 FYEKMQ, per germline (reference sequence). The CDR3 DNA reads TGTGCCAGCAGCTTAGCCGGGGGGAACACTGAAGCTTTCTTT. This gives the protein CASSLAGGNTEAFF.

The rearrangement links TRBV30 to TRBJ2-1; D remains ambiguous. Germline loops: CDR1 GTSNPN, CDR2 SVGIG (reference sequence). The CDR3 length is 14 residues. V gave up 2 bases and J gave up 2 bases, with 10 bases separating them. The CDR3: CAWSHGGAYNEQFF. The CDR3 region has the DNA TGTGCCTGGAGTCATGGCGGAGCCTACAATGAGCAGTTCTTC. Full variable domain (rest looked up from reference TRBV30 and TRBJ2-1): SQTIHQWPATLVQPVGSPLSLECTVEGTSNPNLYWYRQAAGRGLQLLFYSVGIGQISSEVPQNLSASRPQDRQFILSSKKLLLSDSGFYLCAWSHGGAYNEQFFGPGTRLTVL.

The chain links TRBV9 to TRBJ2-2, with D possibly being TRBD2 (6 bases). The ends were cut back, 4 bases at V and 0 bases at J, with 13 bases in the middle. CDR1 and CDR2 from the germline V gene are SGDLS and YYNGEE. This CDR3 comprises 16 residues. The CDR3 region has the DNA TGTGCCAGCAGCATCGCCCTAGCGTCGAACACCGGGGAGCTGTTTTTT. This encodes CASSIALASNTGELFF.

This clone was observed at least ten times. Here the CDR3 reads CASSFYLSGYGYTF. The CDR3, as DNA: TGTGCCAGCAGCTTCTATCTATCGGGATATGGCTACACCTTC. The genes are TRBV5-6 and TRBJ1-2; no firm D call. Trimming shortened V by 2 bases and J by 5 bases, and 13 bases separated the two germline ends. This CDR3 contains 14 residues. In germline, CDR1 is SGHDT, CDR2 YYEEEE. The whole variable domain, remainder taken from reference TRBV5-6 and TRBJ1-2, is DAGVTQSPTHLIKTRGQQVTLRCSPKSGHDTVSWYQQALGQGPQFIFQYYEEEERQRGNFPDRFSGHQFPNYSSELNVNALLLGDSALYLCASSFYLSGYGYTFGSGTRLTVV.

The V call is TRBV28, the J call TRBJ2-7; perhaps TRBD1 as D (6 bases). Trimming pared 8 bases from V and 1 base from J, leaving 18 bases between. This CDR3 spans 15 amino acids. Germline loops: CDR1 MDHEN, CDR2 SYDVKM. In nucleotides, the CDR3 is TGTGCCAGCCTCCCCTTATTCCAGGGGTCCTACGAGCAGTACTTC. It codes for CASLPLFQGSYEQYF.

The chain employs TRBV7-2 and TRBJ1-1, with D perhaps matching TRBD1 (5 bases). From germline, CDR1 is SGHTA and CDR2 FQGNSA. The CDR3 consists of 13 residues. The V end was cut by 3 bases, the J end by 4 bases, with 9 bases between. The CDR3 region is CASSFSGPTEAFF. The CDR3 bases are TGTGCCAGCAGCTTCTCAGGGCCCACTGAAGCTTTCTTT.

This chain connects TRBV19 to TRBJ2-3; 15 bases align to TRBD2. The germline CDR1 and CDR2 sequences are LNHDA and SQIVND (reference sequence). Germline trimming cut 3 bases from V and 5 bases from J; bases unmatched to any gene: 0. The CDR3 runs to 15 residues. CDR3 residues: CASSMGLAGGDTQYF. CDR3 DNA sequence: TGTGCCAGTAGTATGGGACTAGCGGGGGGAGATACGCAGTATTTT.

Concerning this clone itself: The junction and the germline gene differ at one end; a read error may be behind it. This chain links TRBV10-3 with TRBJ2-7; D may be TRBD1 (5 bases). CDR1 and CDR2 from the germline V gene are ENHRY and SYGVKD. The CDR3 has 11 residues. The DNA for the CDR3 is TGTGCCATAAGTGGGGCATACGAGCAGTACTTC. Amino acid sequence: CAISGAYEQYF.

The chain carries TRBV4-3 and TRBJ2-6; D remains unclear. V was shortened by 0 bases and J by 0 bases, with 9 bases between the two germline ends. CDR3 length: 17 residues. The germline CDR1 and CDR2 sequences are LGHNA and YSLEER. CDR3 nucleotide sequence: TGCGCCAGCAGCCAAGAGCCAGGTACCTCTGGGGCCAACGTCCTGACTTTC. This codes for CASSQEPGTSGANVLTF.

The rearrangement links TRBV4-2 to TRBJ2-1; the match to TRBD1 covers 8 bases. This CDR3 comprises 15 residues. Germline-derived CDR1 and CDR2 are LGHNA and YNFKEQ. J gave up 8 bases and V 0 bases, and 6 bases lay outside the gene matches. The CDR3 region is CASSQERQGQDEQFF. The DNA of the CDR3 is TGTGCCAGCAGCCAAGAGAGACAGGGGCAGGATGAGCAGTTCTTC.

This chain connects TRBV7-6 to TRBJ2-2; no firm D call. V gave up 3 bases and J gave up 1 base, with 9 bases separating them. Germline lookup yields CDR1 SGHVS and CDR2 FNYEAQ. The CDR3 runs to 15 residues. Here the CDR3 reads CASSLMSENTGELFF. CDR3 sequence (DNA): TGTGCCAGCAGCTTGATGAGCGAGAACACCGGGGAGCTGTTTTTT.